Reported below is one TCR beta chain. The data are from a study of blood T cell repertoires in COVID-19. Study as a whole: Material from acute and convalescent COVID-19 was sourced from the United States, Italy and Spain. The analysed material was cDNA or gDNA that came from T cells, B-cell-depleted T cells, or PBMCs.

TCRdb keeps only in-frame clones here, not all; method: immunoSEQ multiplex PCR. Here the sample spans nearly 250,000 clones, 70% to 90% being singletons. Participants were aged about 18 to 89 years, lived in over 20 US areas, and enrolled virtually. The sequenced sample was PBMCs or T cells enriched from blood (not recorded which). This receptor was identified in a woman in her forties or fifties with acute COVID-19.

CDR3 in DNA: TGTGCCAGCAGCTGGGACAGTACCTACGAGCAGTACTTC. This encodes CASSWDSTYEQYF. The J gene is TRBJ2-7, the V gene TRBV5-4; 7 nucleotides line up with TRBD1. The CDR3 is made up of 13 amino acids. V lost 3 bases and J lost 2; bases outside the gene matches: 2. From germline, CDR1 is SGHNT and CDR2 YYREEE (reference sequence).